This T cell receptor beta chain was identified in a study of low-dose radiotherapy and immunotherapy resistance in tumors. The wider study: Aspirin 300 mg, taken orally and daily, was given to patients for four cycles from cycle 1 day 1. Alpha- and beta-chain coverage of first-strand cDNA came from TRAV- and TRBV-specific primers.

TCRs underwent 20 PCR cycles of amplification with a constant-region primer and V-primer adapter. By in vitro transcription, the isolated mRNA was amplified. Each CDR3 protein gets one entry after TCRdb re-called the reads with MiXCR. The table has approximately 52,000 distinct CDR3 sequences, approximately 35% seen once. This clonotype was found many times. CDR3 length equals 16 residues. The V end lost 3 bases, the J end lost 2 bases, and 15 bases lay between the germline ends. Germline V CDR1 and CDR2: KGHSH, LQKENI. Time point denoted: after trial treatment. Treatment meaning: LDRT plus nivolumab, ipilimumab, low-dose cyclophosphamide and aspirin (RACIN trial). The donors, trial participants, received nivolumab, ipilimumab, aspirin, low-dose cyclophosphamide and low-dose radiotherapy.

Specimen: PBMCs, collected after low-dose radiotherapy plus immunotherapy. The clonotype was recovered from a male donor with rectosigmoid adenocarcinoma. This chain uses TRBV18 with TRBJ2-3, with D hard to call. The DNA of the CDR3 is TGTGCCAGCTCACCGGGTGGTAGGGCCCTCACAGATACGCAGTATTTT. Amino acids: CASSPGGRALTDTQYF.